What follows are 18 T cell receptor beta chains derived from one specimen sequenced in a study of blood T cell repertoires in COVID-19. Using immunoSEQ multiplex PCR, the repertoire was profiled, and TCRdb retains in-frame clones only, with some absent. The sample holds 150,000 to 200,000 clones, about 85% seen once. Sequencing input: peripheral blood. The receptors come from a human donor with acute or convalescent COVID-19. The donor label of this sample is uncertain.

In this sample, this clone turned up once. The CDR3 loop is CASRSQGISNQPQHF. The CDR3 nucleotides are TGTGCCAGCAGATCCCAGGGTATAAGCAATCAGCCCCAGCATTTT. The chain has TRBV6-5 and TRBJ1-5; D may be TRBD1 (5 bases). Looked up from germline, CDR1 is MNHEY and CDR2 is SVGAGI. Trimming left V 6 bases short and J 1 base short, with 13 bases between. CDR3 length equals 15 residues.

The chain combines TRBV7-2 with TRBJ1-5; tentatively, D is TRBD1 (6 bases). Trimming left V 6 bases short and J 3 bases short, with 15 bases between. This CDR3 region has 15 residues. Per the germline V gene, CDR1 is SGHTA and CDR2 is FQGNSA. The CDR3 loop is CASSHRVYDNQPQHF. CDR3 bases: TGTGCCAGCAGTCACAGGGTTTATGACAATCAGCCCCAGCATTTT. The entire variable domain, with the rest obtained from reference TRBV7-2 and TRBJ1-5, is as follows: GAGVSQSPSNKVTEKGKDVELRCDPISGHTALYWYRQSLGQGLEFLIYFQGNSAPDKSGLPSDRFSAERTGGSVSTLTIQRTQQEDSAVYLCASSHRVYDNQPQHFGDGTRLSIL.

The chain joins TRBV19 to TRBJ2-7, with D possibly being TRBD1 (5 bases). The V end lost 5 bases, the J end lost 3 bases, and 17 bases lay between the germline ends. Per the germline V gene, CDR1 is LNHDA and CDR2 is SQIVND (reference sequence). CDR3 length equals 15 residues. Written as DNA, the CDR3 is TGTGCCAGTAGTTCTCCGAGGACAAGAGGCTACGAGCAGTACTTC. Amino acid sequence: CASSSPRTRGYEQYF.

This sequence joins TRBV27 and TRBJ2-7; perhaps TRBD1 as D (6 bases). The V gene's germline CDR1 is MNHEY and CDR2 SMNVEV (reference sequence). Trimming pared 6 bases from V and 3 bases from J, leaving 12 bases between. The CDR3 is 13 residues long. The CDR3 DNA sequence: TGTGCCAGCAGATCGACAGGAGTCTACGAGCAGTACTTC. Protein: CASRSTGVYEQYF.

The CDR3 coding sequence is TGCGCCAGCAGCTTGGGGGCGGACTTTAAAAGGAACACTGAAGCTTTCTTT. This gives the protein CASSLGADFKRNTEAFF. The rearrangement joins TRBV5-1 to TRBJ1-1; D unresolved. V lost 0 bases and J lost 1, with 16 bases in between. Germline assignment: CDR1 SGHRS and CDR2 YFSETQ. The CDR3 consists of 17 residues. The full variable domain, in which reference TRBV5-1 and TRBJ1-1 provide the parts outside the CDR3, is KAGVTQTPRYLIKTRGQQVTLSCSPISGHRSVSWYQQTPGQGLQFLFEYFSETQRNKGNFPGRFSGRQFSNSRSEMNVSTLELGDSALYLCASSLGADFKRNTEAFFGQGTRLTVV.

The rearrangement uses TRBV15 and TRBJ1-4; no reliable D call. The V end was cut by 0 bases, the J end by 12 bases, with 23 bases between. This CDR3 region has 17 residues. The V gene's germline CDR1 is LNHNV and CDR2 YYDKDF (reference sequence). CDR3 sequence: CATSRDKYGSGKIELFF. The CDR3, as DNA: TGTGCCACCAGCAGAGATAAATATGGGTCAGGTAAAATAGAACTGTTTTTT.

This chain joins TRBV29-1 and TRBJ1-4; no reliable D call. V lost 5 bases and J lost 9, with 19 bases in between. The germline V gene encodes CDR1 SQVTM and CDR2 ANQGSEA. The CDR3 contains 14 residues. In nucleotides, the CDR3 is TGCAGCGTTATGCTATCGGACTCTAAGAAAAAACTGTTTTTT. It codes for CSVMLSDSKKKLFF.

This sequence joins TRBV7-8 and TRBJ1-1; D uncertain. Germline CDR1 and CDR2: SGHVS and FQNEAQ. The CDR3 runs to 15 residues. The germline V and J ends were trimmed by 0 bases and 2 bases, with 10 bases remaining between them. CDR3 sequence reads: CASSLAATFNTEAFF. The CDR3 DNA reads TGTGCCAGCAGCTTAGCGGCGACATTTAACACTGAAGCTTTCTTT.

The rearrangement links TRBV7-9 to TRBJ1-1; 7 nucleotides agree with TRBD1. This CDR3 spans 14 amino acids. CDR1 SEHNR and CDR2 FQNEAQ come from the germline V gene (reference sequence). Trimming cost V 2 bases and J 6 bases; bases outside gene matches: 6. CDR3 loop: CASSLTGDLAEAFF. CDR3 DNA sequence: TGTGCCAGCAGCTTAACAGGGGACCTCGCTGAAGCTTTCTTT.

The rearrangement uses TRBV7-3 and TRBJ2-1; 8 positions match TRBD2. From germline, CDR1 is SGHTA and CDR2 FQGTGA. CDR3 length: 16 residues. Unmatched junction bases numbered 10, after V lost 3 bases and J lost 6 bases. The DNA of the CDR3 is TGTGCCAGCAGCTTGGCGGGGGGCCCTCTCGGCAATGAGCAGTTCTTC. This gives the protein CASSLAGGPLGNEQFF.

The chain links TRBV6-5 to TRBJ2-1; 10 nucleotides align to TRBD2. CDR3 size: 13 residues. Germline-derived CDR1 and CDR2 are MNHEY and SVGAGI. V trimming: 10 bases; J trimming: 9 bases; junction bases outside the gene matches: 9. The CDR3 coding sequence is TGTGCCACCGGGACTAGCGTAGTTACTGAGCAGTTCTTC. Protein product: CATGTSVVTEQFF.

The V gene is TRBV5-1, the J gene TRBJ1-1, with 8 bases lining up with TRBD1. The V segment lost 4 bases and the J segment 1 base; nucleotides outside the gene matches: 6. The CDR3 is made up of 15 amino acids. The germline V gene has CDR1 SGHRS and CDR2 YFSETQ. The CDR3 sequence is CASSAPGQANTEAFF. Here the CDR3 DNA reads TGCGCCAGCAGCGCACCGGGACAGGCGAACACTGAAGCTTTCTTT.

The chain recombines TRBV11-2 with TRBJ1-2; 7 bases agree with TRBD1. V gave up 0 bases and J gave up 5 bases; unmatched junction bases: 6. Germline values: CDR1 SGHAT, CDR2 FQNNGV. The CDR3 spans 15 residues. CDR3 in amino acids: CASSLDYRGEYGYTF. CDR3 DNA sequence: TGTGCCAGCAGCTTAGATTACAGGGGAGAATATGGCTACACCTTC.

This chain connects TRBV19 to TRBJ1-4, with 7 bases that match TRBD1. Germline CDR1 is LNHDA and CDR2 is SQIVND (reference sequence). With 3 bases clipped from V and 9 bases from J, the junction kept 4 bases outside the gene matches. This CDR3 spans 13 amino acids. The CDR3 spells CASSIRGTQKLFF. In nucleotides, the CDR3 is TGTGCCAGTAGTATCAGGGGGACTCAAAAACTGTTTTTT.

The gene calls are TRBV5-1 and TRBJ2-3; 7 positions match TRBD2. Germline V gene data show CDR1 as SGHRS and CDR2 as YFSETQ. CDR3 length: 16 residues. Trimming cost V 0 bases and J 2 bases; bases outside gene matches: 6. The CDR3 nucleotides are TGCGCCAGCAGCTTGGGCGGACTAGGCTCCACAGATACGCAGTATTTT. Amino acid sequence: CASSLGGLGSTDTQYF.

V is TRBV2 and J is TRBJ1-4, with D possibly TRBD1 on 5 matching bases. Germline CDR1 reads SNHLY; CDR2 reads FYNNEI. This CDR3 spans 17 amino acids. Trimming cost V 6 bases and J 4 bases, with 21 bases left between them. In DNA form, the CDR3 reads TGTGCCAGCAGCGGACTAGCAGACAGTTCTTTTAATGAAAAACTGTTTTTT. This gives the protein CASSGLADSSFNEKLFF.

The count of this clone is one. This rearrangement joins TRBV19 to TRBJ1-2, with D tentatively TRBD1 (6 bases). CDR3 length: 15 amino acids. Germline lookup yields CDR1 LNHDA and CDR2 SQIVND (reference sequence). The ends were cut back, 4 bases at V and 7 bases at J, with 19 bases in the middle. Here the CDR3 DNA reads TGTGCCAGTAGTACACCTATTCGACAGGCAGGTGGCTACACCTTC. Translated: CASSTPIRQAGGYTF.

The chain joins TRBV4-1 to TRBJ1-3, with D perhaps matching TRBD1 (6 bases). CDR1 MGHRA and CDR2 YSYEKL come from the germline V gene. This CDR3 spans 17 amino acids. V gave up 3 bases and J gave up 0 bases, with 15 bases separating them. CDR3 DNA: TGCGCCAGCAGCCAGGGACCCGGGACACTCTCTGGAAACACCATATATTTT. Encoded protein: CASSQGPGTLSGNTIYF.